This paragraph reports one T cell receptor beta chain. The data stem from a study of control samples from healthy donors and cancer patients. Germline V CDR1 and CDR2: LGHDT, YNNKEL (reference sequence). The ends lost 6 bases at V and 3 bases at J; junction bases unmatched: 17. The CDR3 spans 20 residues. Data came from immunoSEQ multiplex PCR; TCRdb stores just in-frame clones and leaves some out. The sample includes some 22,000 clones, under 90% of them seen just once. The rearrangement joins TRBV3-1 (or the pseudogene TRBV3-2) to TRBJ2-6; 10 bases align to TRBD1. This sequence originates from a man aged 60 to 75 with colorectal cancer. The specimen sequenced was PBMCs. CDR3 loop: CASRNLPGQGLSLGANVLTF. The CDR3 DNA reads TGTGCCAGCAGAAATTTACCGGGACAGGGGCTATCTCTTGGGGCCAACGTCCTGACTTTC.